This T cell receptor (beta chain) was sequenced during a study of PD-1 blockade in classical Hodgkin lymphoma. As for the study in general: The patients were dosed with nivolumab 3 mg/kg, infused intravenously every 2 weeks. Study findings and constraints: Relapsed/refractory patients reportedly had the lowest baseline TCR diversity, below newly diagnosed patients, who were below healthy donors.

On this clone: Its antigen is unknown.

The CDR3 totals 14 residues. Germline CDR1 is SGDLS and CDR2 is YYNGEE. After removal of 5 bases from V and 4 bases from J, the junction contained 7 bases not matched to a gene. No patient escaped relapse after autologous stem cell transplantation, and brentuximab vedotin exposure varied. Magnetic negative selection was used to purify CD8+ T cells from thawed PBMCs. Sequenced by immunoSEQ multiplex PCR; TCRdb stores in-frame clones only, minus some. The sample includes roughly 28,000 clones, around 90% of them seen just once. The starting material was CD8+ T cells from blood, obtained at baseline. V gene TRBV9 combines with J gene TRBJ2-7; 9 nucleotides line up with TRBD1. The clonotype originates from a human donor with classical Hodgkin lymphoma. The chain's CDR3 is CASSSGTGIYEQYF. The DNA of the CDR3 is TGTGCCAGCAGTTCAGGGACAGGGATTTACGAGCAGTACTTC.